This TCR beta chain was profiled in a study of blood T cell repertoires in COVID-19. Study context: Whether acute or convalescent, the COVID-19 samples came from the United States, Italy and Spain. The cDNA or gDNA used as material had been derived from T cells, B-cell-depleted T cells, or PBMCs.

This clone was seen more than once but under ten times. This CDR3 is built from 16 residues. Deletions cut 6 bases from V and 4 bases from J, with 19 bases between. Germline CDR1 and CDR2: SGHTA and FQGNSA. Original analysis: By means of reference gene primer amplification, nucleated cell counts were estimated. Produced via immunoSEQ multiplex PCR; TCRdb's table is partial and in-frame only. V and J calls and clone size follow that table, whereas D and trimming were derived from the DNA. In the table there are roughly 280,000 clones, 86% of which are singletons. This TCR derives from a man aged 25 to 40 with active or convalescent COVID-19. The chain couples TRBV7-2 to TRBJ2-1; tentative D call: TRBD2 (5 bases). Sequencing was done on a sample of peripheral blood. This chain's CDR3 is CASRLGSGRGYNEQFF. CDR3 in DNA: TGTGCCAGCAGACTAGGATCCGGACGAGGTTACAATGAGCAGTTCTTC. Full variable domain (remainder filled in from reference TRBV7-2 and TRBJ2-1): GAGVSQSPSNKVTEKGKDVELRCDPISGHTALYWYRQSLGQGLEFLIYFQGNSAPDKSGLPSDRFSAERTGGSVSTLTIQRTQQEDSAVYLCASRLGSGRGYNEQFFGPGTRLTVL.